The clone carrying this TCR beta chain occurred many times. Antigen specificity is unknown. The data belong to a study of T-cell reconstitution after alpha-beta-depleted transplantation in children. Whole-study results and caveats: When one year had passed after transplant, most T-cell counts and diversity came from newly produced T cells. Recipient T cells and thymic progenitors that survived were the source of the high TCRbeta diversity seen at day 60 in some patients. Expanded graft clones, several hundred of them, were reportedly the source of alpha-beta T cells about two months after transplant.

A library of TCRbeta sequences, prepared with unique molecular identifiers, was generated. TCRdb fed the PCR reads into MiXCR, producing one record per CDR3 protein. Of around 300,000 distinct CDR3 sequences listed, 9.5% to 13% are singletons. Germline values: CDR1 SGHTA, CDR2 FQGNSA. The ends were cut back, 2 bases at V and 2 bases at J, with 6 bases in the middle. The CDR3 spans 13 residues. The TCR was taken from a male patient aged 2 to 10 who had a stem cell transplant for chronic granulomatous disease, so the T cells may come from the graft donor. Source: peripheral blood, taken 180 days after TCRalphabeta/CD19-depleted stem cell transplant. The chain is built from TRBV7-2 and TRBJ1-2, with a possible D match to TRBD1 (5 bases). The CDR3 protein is CASSLRGNYGYTF. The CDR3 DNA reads TGTGCCAGCAGCTTACGGGGGAACTATGGCTACACCTTC.